The 21 T cell receptor beta chains given below trace back to one sample, sequenced in a study of blood T cell repertoires in COVID-19. The table came from immunoSEQ multiplex PCR; TCRdb's copy has only in-frame clones and leaves some out. This sample yields some 210,000 clones, of which roughly 78% are seen a single time; about 12% belongs to the top ten. Sequenced sample: peripheral blood. The source is a woman aged 35 to 49 with acute or convalescent COVID-19.

J is TRBJ1-2 and V is TRBV11-2, with D perhaps matching TRBD1 (6 bases). V was shortened by 4 bases and J by 11 bases, with 17 bases between the two germline ends. CDR3 length: 13 residues. In germline, CDR1 is SGHAT, CDR2 FQNNGV. The CDR3 loop reads CASSSRRGGGYTF. CDR3 coding DNA: TGTGCCAGCAGCTCTAGAAGGGGGGGAGGATACACCTTC.

V usage is TRBV10-3 and J usage is TRBJ2-7, with 7 bases fitting TRBD1. The CDR3 contains 18 residues. Germline loops: CDR1 ENHRY, CDR2 SYGVKD. Trimming at V came to 2 bases and at J to 0 bases, leaving 13 bases not matched to a gene. The CDR3 region is CAISESGRGHGGSYEQYF. The CDR3 DNA follows: TGTGCCATCAGTGAGAGTGGTAGGGGGCATGGGGGCTCCTACGAGCAGTACTTC.

The rearrangement uses TRBV19 and TRBJ1-2; 10 nucleotides match TRBD1. Germline trimming cut 5 bases from V and 4 bases from J; bases unmatched to any gene: 13. This CDR3 has 17 residues. Looked up from germline, CDR1 is LNHDA and CDR2 is SQIVND (reference sequence). The CDR3 DNA sequence: TGTGCCAGTAGTCCACGACAGGGGGCTTCTCCCCTCTATGGCTACACCTTC. Its translation: CASSPRQGASPLYGYTF.

J is TRBJ2-7 and V is TRBV2, with a weak D call TRBD2 (5 bases). The germline V gene encodes CDR1 SNHLY and CDR2 FYNNEI. The CDR3 is made up of 14 amino acids. Between the trimmed V and J ends, which lost 0 bases and 3 bases, there was a span of 9 bases. CDR3 sequence (DNA): TGTGCCAGCAGTGAAGCACTAGTCAGCTACGAGCAGTACTTC. It specifies CASSEALVSYEQYF.

The chain links TRBV14 to TRBJ2-3; 9 nucleotides line up with TRBD1. The CDR3 extends over 19 amino acids. V dropped 4 bases and J dropped 2; count of bases not matched to a gene: 16. Germline V gives CDR1 SGHDN, CDR2 FVKESK. The CDR3: CASSRLPGTGRSFTDTQYF. The CDR3 region has the DNA TGTGCCAGCAGCCGGTTGCCCGGGACAGGGAGATCCTTCACAGATACGCAGTATTTT.

The V gene is TRBV21-1, the J gene TRBJ2-5; whether TRBD2, the table's D call, matches the DNA was not checked. TRBV21-1 has pseudogene status. The CDR3 covers 17 residues. CDR3 DNA: TGTGCCAGCAGAAGGCCGGGGGAGGGCCTGGTGATTGAGACCCAGTACTTC. Protein sequence: CASRRPGEGLVIETQYF.

For this clone: The identical CDR3 is also encoded by other nucleotide sequences in the sample. This chain uses TRBV30 with TRBJ1-1; 7 nucleotides align to TRBD1. This CDR3 spans 13 amino acids. J gave up 4 bases and V 1 base, and 3 bases lay outside the gene matches. The germline V gene encodes CDR1 GTSNPN and CDR2 SVGIG (reference sequence). CDR3 region: CAWSGYRGTEAFF. CDR3 coding DNA: TGTGCCTGGAGTGGATACAGGGGCACTGAAGCTTTCTTT.

This chain connects TRBV19 to TRBJ2-3; TRBD2 aligns across 10 bases. Looked up from germline, CDR1 is LNHDA and CDR2 is SQIVND (reference sequence). This CDR3 comprises 15 residues. Trimming at V came to 6 bases and at J to 1 base, leaving 4 bases not matched to a gene. CDR3 nucleotide sequence: TGTGCCAGTAGATCTCTAGCGGGGGGCACAGATACGCAGTATTTT. Amino acids: CASRSLAGGTDTQYF.

The V call is TRBV5-4, the J call TRBJ2-2; 16 bases agree with TRBD2. The junction had 7 bases not matched to a gene; V was cut back by 4 bases and J by 7 bases. The CDR3 loop spans 17 amino acids. Germline V gene data show CDR1 as SGHNT and CDR2 as YYREEE (reference sequence). CDR3 bases: TGTGCCAGCAGCGGGACTAGCGGGAGGGCCCTCAACGGGGAGCTGTTTTTT. It is translated as CASSGTSGRALNGELFF.

The rearrangement joins TRBV9 to TRBJ1-3; 10 nucleotides line up with TRBD1. The CDR3 extends over 17 amino acids. Germline-derived CDR1 and CDR2 are SGDLS and YYNGEE. J lost 1 base, V lost 3 bases, and 7 bases had no gene match. The DNA for the CDR3 is TGTGCCAGCAGCGCGAGGGACAGGGGATCTTCTGGAAACACCATATATTTT. Translated: CASSARDRGSSGNTIYF.

This sequence joins TRBV6-2 or TRBV6-3 and TRBJ2-2, with D unclear. V was shortened by 4 bases and J by 4 bases, with 7 bases between the two germline ends. Germline V gene data show CDR1 as MNHEY and CDR2 as SVGEGT. The CDR3 contains 13 residues. CDR3 nucleotide sequence: TGTGCCAGCAGTTTTGGCTCCACCGGGGAGCTGTTTTTT. Translation gives CASSFGSTGELFF.

The chain couples TRBV24-1 to TRBJ1-1; D not certain. The CDR3 runs 16 residues. V shed 7 bases and J shed 3 bases, with 20 bases lying between them. CDR1 and CDR2 from the germline V gene are KGHDR and SFDVKD. The chain's CDR3 is CATRPPPGSLDTEAFF. The CDR3 DNA is TGTGCCACCAGGCCCCCCCCAGGTAGTTTGGACACTGAAGCTTTCTTT.

The V and J genes are TRBV5-1 and TRBJ2-3, with TRBD2 matching 7 bases. The CDR3 extends over 16 amino acids. J was trimmed by 0 bases and V by 4 bases; bases with no gene match: 8. Germline V gene sequence: CDR1 SGHRS, CDR2 YFSETQ. The DNA for the CDR3 is TGCGCCAGCAGCCCAGGGAGGGGCAGGAGCACAGATACGCAGTATTTT. This codes for CASSPGRGRSTDTQYF. Based on the CDR3 plus reference TRBV5-1 and TRBJ2-3, the full variable domain is KAGVTQTPRYLIKTRGQQVTLSCSPISGHRSVSWYQQTPGQGLQFLFEYFSETQRNKGNFPGRFSGRQFSNSRSEMNVSTLELGDSALYLCASSPGRGRSTDTQYFGPGTRLTVL.

The sample holds one count of this clone. The rearrangement uses TRBV19 and TRBJ2-1, with TRBD2 matching over 7 bases. The V segment lost 3 bases and the J segment 6 bases; nucleotides outside the gene matches: 5. CDR1 is LNHDA and CDR2 is SQIVND in the germline V gene (reference sequence). The CDR3 length is 14 residues. CDR3: CASSIKREGNEQFF. As DNA, the CDR3 is TGTGCCAGTAGTATTAAGCGGGAAGGCAATGAGCAGTTCTTC.

CDR3 nucleotide sequence: TGTGCCAGCAGCGCTGAATCCACTCTTCGGGGAAACTATGGCTACACCTTC. Translation gives CASSAESTLRGNYGYTF. This rearrangement joins TRBV9 to TRBJ1-2, with D hard to call. Germline V gives CDR1 SGDLS, CDR2 YYNGEE. V shed 3 bases and J shed 2 bases, with 20 bases lying between them. The CDR3 is made up of 17 amino acids.

The V gene is TRBV5-1, the J gene TRBJ2-1; the match to TRBD2 covers 16 bases. Germline-derived CDR1 and CDR2 are SGHRS and YFSETQ. The CDR3 totals 16 residues. Unmatched junction bases numbered 5, after V lost 5 bases and J lost 6 bases. The CDR3 loop is CASRPGTSGRGNEQFF. DNA of the CDR3: TGCGCCAGCAGGCCCGGGACTAGCGGGAGGGGCAATGAGCAGTTCTTC.

V gene TRBV11-2 combines with J gene TRBJ1-1; possible D gene TRBD1, 6 bases. Germline lookup yields CDR1 SGHAT and CDR2 FQNNGV. The CDR3 spans 15 residues. Trimming cost V 6 bases and J 0 bases, with 14 bases left between them. CDR3 loop: CASRKKQGMNTEAFF. DNA of the CDR3: TGTGCCAGCAGGAAGAAACAGGGAATGAACACTGAAGCTTTCTTT.

This chain's CDR3 is CATSAARLDGTQYF. DNA for the CDR3: TGTGCCACCAGTGCCGCAAGACTAGACGGAACGCAGTATTTT. The genes are TRBV24-1 and TRBJ2-3, with D perhaps matching TRBD2 (6 bases). CDR3 size: 14 residues. In germline, CDR1 is KGHDR, CDR2 SFDVKD. V was pared by 5 bases and J by 9 bases, with 17 bases between.

The chain has TRBV18 and TRBJ2-2; the D is unclear. With 3 bases removed from V and 0 bases from J, the gap between germline ends came to 8 bases. CDR1 and CDR2 from the germline V gene are KGHSH and LQKENI. This CDR3 has 15 residues. The CDR3: CASSPVLTNTGELFF. CDR3 DNA: TGTGCCAGCTCACCGGTACTGACGAACACCGGGGAGCTGTTTTTT. Using reference TRBV18 and TRBJ2-2 for the parts outside the CDR3, the full variable domain is NAGVMQNPRHLVRRRGQEARLRCSPMKGHSHVYWYRQLPEEGLKFMVYLQKENIIDESGMPKERFSAEFPKEGPSILRIQQVVRGDSAAYFCASSPVLTNTGELFFGEGSRLTVL.

The chain joins TRBV19 to TRBJ1-2; 12 bases line up with TRBD1. Germline lookup yields CDR1 LNHDA and CDR2 SQIVND (reference sequence). This CDR3 has 15 amino acids. V shed 6 bases, J shed 4 bases, and the junction held 6 bases outside the gene matches. This chain's CDR3 is CASRPGTGGTYGYTF. CDR3 coding DNA: TGTGCCAGTAGGCCCGGGACAGGGGGCACCTATGGCTACACCTTC.

The chain recombines TRBV19 with TRBJ2-2, with 8 positions matching TRBD2. Germline CDR1 and CDR2: LNHDA and SQIVND (reference sequence). Germline trimming cut 7 bases from V and 5 bases from J; bases unmatched to any gene: 9. The CDR3 covers 15 residues. CDR3 bases: TGTGCCAGTACCACGGAGGCTAGCGGGACCGGGGAGCTGTTTTTT. Its translation is CASTTEASGTGELFF.